This TCR beta chain was sequenced for a study of blood T cell repertoires in COVID-19. Study context: From T cells, B-cell-depleted T cells, or PBMCs came the material, which was cDNA or gDNA.

As processed by the authors: Reference gene primer amplification in the assay estimated nucleated cell counts. Only in-frame clones appear in the TCRdb table, and some are missing; sequencing was by immunoSEQ multiplex PCR. Clone size and the V and J calls come from that table; the DNA yielded D and trimming. The sample records more than 300,000 clones, approximately 87% being singletons. Sequenced: peripheral blood. The sequence came from a woman between 45 and 60 years old with COVID-19, enrolled during active disease.

CDR3 region: CASSFASDIAGELFF. CDR3 in DNA: TGCGCCAGCAGCTTTGCTAGCGATATCGCCGGGGAGCTGTTTTTT. The V call is TRBV5-1, the J call TRBJ2-2, with D possibly being TRBD2 (6 bases). Deletions cut 2 bases from V and 6 bases from J, with 14 bases between. Germline CDR1 and CDR2: SGHRS and YFSETQ. This CDR3 spans 15 amino acids.